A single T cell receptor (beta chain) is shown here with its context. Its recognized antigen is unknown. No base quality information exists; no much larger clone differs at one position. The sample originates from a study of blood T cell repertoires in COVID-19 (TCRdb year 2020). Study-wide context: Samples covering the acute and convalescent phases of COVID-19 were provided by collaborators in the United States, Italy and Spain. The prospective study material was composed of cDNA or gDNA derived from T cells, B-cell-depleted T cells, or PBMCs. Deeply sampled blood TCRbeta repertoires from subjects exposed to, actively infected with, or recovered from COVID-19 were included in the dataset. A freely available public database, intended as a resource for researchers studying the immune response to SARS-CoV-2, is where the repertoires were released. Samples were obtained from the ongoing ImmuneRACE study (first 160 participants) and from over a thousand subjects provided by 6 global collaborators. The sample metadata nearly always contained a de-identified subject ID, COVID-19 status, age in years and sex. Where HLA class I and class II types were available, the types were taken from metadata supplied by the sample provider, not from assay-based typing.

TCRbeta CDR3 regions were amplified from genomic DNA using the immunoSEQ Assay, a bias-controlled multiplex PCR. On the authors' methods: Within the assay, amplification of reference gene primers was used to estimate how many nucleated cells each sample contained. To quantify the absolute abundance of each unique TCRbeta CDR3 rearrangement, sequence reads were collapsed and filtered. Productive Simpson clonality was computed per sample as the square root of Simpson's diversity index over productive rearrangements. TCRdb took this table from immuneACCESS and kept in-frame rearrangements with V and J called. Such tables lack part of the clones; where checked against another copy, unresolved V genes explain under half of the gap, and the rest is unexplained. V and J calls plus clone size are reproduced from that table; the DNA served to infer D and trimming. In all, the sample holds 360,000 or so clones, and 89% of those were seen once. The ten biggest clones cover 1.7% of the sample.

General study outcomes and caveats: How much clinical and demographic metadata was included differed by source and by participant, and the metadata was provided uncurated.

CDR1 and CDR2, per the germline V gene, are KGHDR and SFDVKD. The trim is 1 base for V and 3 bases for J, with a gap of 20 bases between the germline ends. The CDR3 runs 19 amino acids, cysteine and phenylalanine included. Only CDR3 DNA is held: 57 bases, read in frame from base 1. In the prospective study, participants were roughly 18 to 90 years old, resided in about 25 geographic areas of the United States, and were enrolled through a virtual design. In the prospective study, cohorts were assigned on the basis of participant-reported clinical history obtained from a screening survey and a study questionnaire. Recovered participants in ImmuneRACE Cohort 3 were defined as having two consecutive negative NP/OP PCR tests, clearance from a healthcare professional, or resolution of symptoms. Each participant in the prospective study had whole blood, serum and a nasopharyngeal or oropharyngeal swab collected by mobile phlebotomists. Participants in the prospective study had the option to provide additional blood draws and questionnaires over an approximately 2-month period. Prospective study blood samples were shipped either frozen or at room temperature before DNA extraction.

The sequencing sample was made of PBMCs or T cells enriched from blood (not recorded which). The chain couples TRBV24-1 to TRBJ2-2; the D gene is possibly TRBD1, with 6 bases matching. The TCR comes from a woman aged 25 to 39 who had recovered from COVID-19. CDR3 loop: CATSDFKGVGGKYTGELFF. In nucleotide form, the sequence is TGTGCCACCAGTGATTTTAAAGGGGTTGGGGGCAAGTACACCGGGGAGCTGTTTTTT.